The text below deals with one T cell receptor (beta chain). Germline lookup yields CDR1 MNHNS and CDR2 SASEGT. The CDR3 runs to 16 residues. V was trimmed by 7 bases and J by 4 bases, leaving 20 bases between them. From the RT-PCR reads, TCRdb called clonotypes with MiXCR, one entry per CDR3 protein. The sample gives approximately 430,000 distinct CDR3 sequences, around 15% of which show up once; roughly 7.2% is in the top ten. This specimen comes from a study of patients and donors after allogeneic stem cell transplantation. Sample: blood, either unsorted or a sorted T cell fraction (not recorded which). This sequence joins TRBV6-1 and TRBJ2-4; tentative D call: TRBD2 (5 bases). The receptor comes from a human donor who was either an allogeneic HSCT recipient or a stem cell or donor lymphocyte infusion donor (not recorded which). It is not recorded whose cells these are; they may come from a transplant donor. CDR3: CASTLPPGERKNIQYF. CDR3 coding DNA: TGTGCCAGCACCTTACCGCCCGGGGAAAGGAAAAACATTCAGTACTTC.